A single sample is the source of the 26 T cell receptor beta chains below, sequenced in a study of blood T cells in healthy people across ages. Primers used in a second PCR of roughly 7 to 11 cycles were a sample-barcoded 5' primer and a J-beta primer mix. TCRdb reanalysed the 5' RACE reads using MiXCR and keeps one entry per CDR3 protein. The sample yields 800,000 to 950,000 distinct CDR3 sequences, 30% to 45% seen once. The specimen was blood. All receptors come from a man younger than 35 in good health.

The genes are TRBV11-3 and TRBJ2-7; 8 bases line up with TRBD2. Germline loops: CDR1 SGHNT, CDR2 YENEEA. The V and J ends lost 2 bases and 7 bases, in that order; junction bases with no gene match: 10. The length of the CDR3 is 15 residues. The CDR3: CASSLISGGNNEQYF. The CDR3 bases are TGTGCCAGCAGCTTAATAAGCGGGGGCAACAATGAGCAGTACTTC.

The rearrangement joins TRBV20-1 to TRBJ2-2, with 8 bases identical to TRBD2. The CDR3 runs 15 residues. Trimming cost V 2 bases and J 6 bases; bases outside gene matches: 8. Per the germline V gene, CDR1 is DFQATT and CDR2 is SNEGSKA (reference sequence). As DNA, the CDR3 is TGCAGTGCTAGACCCGAGGAGCGGGGGTCCGGGGAGCTGTTTTTT. As protein: CSARPEERGSGELFF.

This chain joins TRBV20-1 and TRBJ2-7; the D is unclear. The CDR3 spans 12 residues. Trimming left V 5 bases short and J 4 bases short, with 12 bases between. Per germline, CDR1 DFQATT and CDR2 SNEGSKA (reference sequence). The CDR3 region has the DNA TGCAGTGCTCCCTACCTCACTTACGAGCAGTACTTC. It translates to CSAPYLTYEQYF.

The chain carries TRBV5-1 and TRBJ2-5; 8 nucleotides align to TRBD2. Germline values: CDR1 SGHRS, CDR2 YFSETQ. V dropped 7 bases and J dropped 11; count of bases not matched to a gene: 19. The CDR3 consists of 15 residues. The CDR3 DNA is TGCGCCAGCGGAAGAATCCGGGGGGGATACAATGAGCAGTACTTC. It specifies CASGRIRGGYNEQYF.

This clonotype was counted a single time. Being one base from a much bigger clone, this may be a read error. This chain joins TRBV29-1 and TRBJ2-3; tentative D call: TRBD1 (5 bases). The CDR3 spans 12 residues. Germline CDR1 is SQVTM and CDR2 is ANQGSEA. The CDR3 is CSVEMATGTQYF. In nucleotides, the CDR3 is TGCAGCGTTGAAATGGCCACAGGTACGCAGTATTTT.

The chain has TRBV29-1 and TRBJ2-2; D is ambiguous. Germline V gene lookup returns CDR1 SQVTM and CDR2 ANQGSEA. The V gene lost 7 bases and the J gene lost 1 base, with 7 bases spanning the gap. The CDR3 is made up of 12 amino acids. The CDR3 nucleotides read TGCAGCGCAGACAAGAACACCGGGGAGCTGTTTTTT. Protein sequence: CSADKNTGELFF.

This clonotype was observed at least ten times. This chain connects TRBV7-2 to TRBJ1-2; D might be TRBD1 (6 bases). CDR3 length equals 13 residues. Trimming removed 2 bases at V and 8 bases at J, with 12 bases between. Germline V gives CDR1 SGHTA, CDR2 FQGNSA. CDR3 DNA sequence: TGTGCCAGCAGCTTAAGGGCCACAGGGGGCTACACCTTC. Its translation is CASSLRATGGYTF.

The rearrangement links TRBV2 to TRBJ1-2; possible D gene TRBD1, 5 bases. Germline V gene data show CDR1 as SNHLY and CDR2 as FYNNEI. This CDR3 has 11 amino acids. CDR3 residues: CANGANYGYTF. The DNA of the CDR3 is TGTGCAAATGGGGCCAACTATGGCTACACCTTC.

The chain carries TRBV7-9 and TRBJ2-3; D not resolved. V was clipped by 5 bases and J by 1 base, with 13 bases between them. The length of the CDR3 is 15 residues. The germline CDR1 and CDR2 sequences are SEHNR and FQNEAQ (reference sequence). The CDR3 spells CASSPRGIRTDTQYF. In DNA, the CDR3 is TGTGCCAGCAGCCCCCGCGGAATACGCACAGATACGCAGTATTTT.

The chain links TRBV2 to TRBJ1-5; D gene ambiguous. The CDR3 has 16 amino acids. Trimming stripped 3 bases from V and 4 bases from J, with 16 bases between. In germline, CDR1 is SNHLY, CDR2 FYNNEI. CDR3 DNA sequence: TGTGCCAGCAGTGATGCTGTGGGTTCCGATAATCAGCCCCAGCATTTT. It yields the protein CASSDAVGSDNQPQHF.

This clonotype appeared many times. The chain is built from TRBV5-5 and TRBJ1-2, with D possibly TRBD1 on 5 matching bases. The CDR3 covers 14 residues. V was pared by 5 bases and J by 2 bases, with 13 bases between. CDR1 SGHKS and CDR2 YYEKEE come from the germline V gene (reference sequence). CDR3 region: CASSGPTANYGYTF. The CDR3 bases are TGTGCCAGCAGTGGACCGACAGCCAACTATGGCTACACCTTC.

Worth noting for this clonotype: At one of its ends the junction is not consistent with the germline gene, which may arise from a read error. CDR3 sequence reads: CASSPGATTDMQYF. In nucleotides, the CDR3 is TGTGCCAGCAGCCCGGGGGCGACGACAGATATGCAGTATTTT. This rearrangement joins TRBV7-2 to TRBJ2-3; either TRBD1 or TRBD2 may supply D (6 bases each). Per the germline V gene, CDR1 is SGHTA and CDR2 is FQGNSA. The CDR3 loop spans 14 amino acids.

There are a few counts of this clonotype. The chain recombines TRBV7-2 with TRBJ1-1; the D gene is possibly TRBD1 (5 bases). The CDR3 length is 14 residues. The germline CDR1 and CDR2 sequences are SGHTA and FQGNSA. The ends were cut back, 1 base at V and 5 bases at J, with 11 bases in the middle. The CDR3 spells CASSLDGGTTEAFF. The CDR3 bases are TGTGCCAGCAGCTTAGATGGTGGGACGACTGAAGCTTTCTTT.

This clonotype was detected ten times or more. The genes are TRBV10-3 and TRBJ2-5; the D gene is possibly TRBD1 (6 bases). Per the germline V gene, CDR1 is ENHRY and CDR2 is SYGVKD. CDR3 length equals 14 residues. Trimming shortened V by 3 bases and J by 5 bases, and 13 bases separated the two germline ends. The CDR3 nucleotides read TGTGCCATCAGTGACATACAGGGTACCGAGACCCAGTACTTC. Translating it yields CAISDIQGTETQYF.

In this sample, this clonotype turned up many times. The chain couples TRBV10-3 to TRBJ2-7; D not resolved. There are 12 residues in the CDR3. Trimming stripped 8 bases from V and 6 bases from J, with 14 bases between. CDR1 and CDR2 (germline): ENHRY, SYGVKD. This CDR3 reads CAIGPLGSEQYF. The DNA for the CDR3 is TGTGCCATCGGGCCCCTAGGGTCCGAGCAGTACTTC.

In this sample, this clonotype turned up many times. V is TRBV4-2 and J is TRBJ1-5; the D gene is possibly TRBD1 (5 bases). The germline V gene has CDR1 LGHNA and CDR2 YNFKEQ. V was clipped by 3 bases and J by 6 bases, with 12 bases between them. This CDR3 contains 14 residues. CDR3 DNA sequence: TGTGCCAGCAGCCAGCACTGGGGGGGTCAGCCCCAGCATTTT. Protein product: CASSQHWGGQPQHF.

This clonotype has just a few counts. The rearrangement joins TRBV20-1 to TRBJ2-1, with 10 bases matching TRBD2. The CDR3 is made up of 16 amino acids. V shed 3 bases, J shed 0 bases, and the junction held 5 bases outside the gene matches. Germline CDR1 and CDR2: DFQATT and SNEGSKA (reference sequence). CDR3 in DNA: TGCAGTGCTAGTTTTAGCGGGGGGAGCTCCTACAATGAGCAGTTCTTC. Translating it yields CSASFSGGSSYNEQFF.

This clonotype has a handful of counts. The chain combines TRBV11-2 with TRBJ1-6; D gene uncertain. The CDR3 runs to 16 residues. Germline lookup yields CDR1 SGHAT and CDR2 FQNNGV. The V and J ends lost 4 bases and 0 bases respectively, with 10 bases between them. The CDR3 loop is CASSSRVRSYNSPLHF. Written as DNA, the CDR3 is TGTGCCAGCAGCTCCCGGGTCCGCTCCTATAATTCACCCCTCCACTTT. Full variable domain (rest looked up from reference TRBV11-2 and TRBJ1-6): EAGVAQSPRYKIIEKRQSVAFWCNPISGHATLYWYQQILGQGPKLLIQFQNNGVVDDSQLPKDRFSAERLKGVDSTLKIQPAKLEDSAVYLCASSSRVRSYNSPLHFGNGTRLTVT.

A few counts support this clonotype. V is TRBV27 and J is TRBJ1-2; 9 bases fit TRBD1. Trimming removed 2 bases from V and 4 bases from J; junction bases left unmatched: 5. Germline lookup yields CDR1 MNHEY and CDR2 SMNVEV (reference sequence). The CDR3 runs to 15 residues. The CDR3 here is CASSLRGQGGYGYTF. As DNA, the CDR3 is TGTGCCAGCAGTTTACGGGGACAGGGCGGCTATGGCTACACCTTC.

The chain uses TRBV11-1 and TRBJ1-1; D gene unclear. CDR1 SGHAT and CDR2 FQDESV come from the germline V gene (reference sequence). V was shortened by 1 base and J by 5 bases, with 11 bases between the two germline ends. This CDR3 spans 14 amino acids. In nucleotides, the CDR3 is TGTGCCAGCAGCTTAGTTTCTACTTCGACTGAAGCTTTCTTT. It specifies CASSLVSTSTEAFF.

This clonotype was detected ten times or more. The CDR3 DNA sequence: TGCAGTGCTAGATTTTTAGGGGAGTGGAGAGGGCTCTACAATGAGCAGTTCTTC. This gives the protein CSARFLGEWRGLYNEQFF. The chain is built from TRBV20-1 and TRBJ2-1; TRBD1 or TRBD2 may be the D gene (5 bases each). The CDR3 covers 18 residues. Per germline, CDR1 DFQATT and CDR2 SNEGSKA (reference sequence). V gave up 2 bases and J gave up 3 bases, with 23 bases separating them.

The chain couples TRBV13 to TRBJ2-7; the D gene is possibly TRBD1 (5 bases). This CDR3 is built from 16 residues. Germline V gene sequence: CDR1 PRHDT, CDR2 FYEKMQ (reference sequence). Trimming took off 5 bases at V and 0 bases at J, with 17 bases between the two ends. The CDR3 region has the DNA TGTGCCAGCAGCGGTAGGGGCGCGCATGGCTCCTACGAGCAGTACTTC. Protein: CASSGRGAHGSYEQYF.

As to this clonotype: This may arise from a read error, as a much more abundant clone is one base away. The CDR3 reads CAASRDREADRRNYGYTF. The CDR3 DNA reads as TGTGCCGCCAGCAGAGATCGGGAAGCTGACAGACGAAACTATGGCTACACCTTC. The V call is TRBV15, the J call TRBJ1-2; D is perhaps TRBD1 (5 bases). This CDR3 region has 18 residues. Looked up from germline, CDR1 is LNHNV and CDR2 is YYDKDF (reference sequence).

This clonotype was counted between two and nine times. This chain joins TRBV7-2 and TRBJ2-5; D uncertain. CDR1 is SGHTA, CDR2 FQGNSA, per germline. V was clipped by 0 bases and J by 2 bases, with 7 bases between them. CDR3 size: 14 residues. The CDR3 nucleotides are TGTGCCAGCAGCTTAGCGCTACTTCAAGAGACCCAGTACTTC. It translates to CASSLALLQETQYF.

This clonotype was found many times. CDR3 sequence (DNA): TGTGCCAGCAGCCGGTCGGGACAAGAGACCCAGTACTTC. This encodes CASSRSGQETQYF. The V call is TRBV4-2, the J call TRBJ2-5, with D tentatively TRBD2 (5 bases). The CDR3 consists of 13 residues. CDR1 LGHNA and CDR2 YNFKEQ come from the germline V gene. Trimming shortened V by 4 bases and J by 2 bases, and 8 bases separated the two germline ends.

Details on this clonotype: A single base separates this from a much larger clone, so it may be a read error. The chain uses TRBV7-2 and TRBJ2-6; D might be TRBD2 (6 bases). The germline V gene has CDR1 SGHTA and CDR2 FQGNSA. The CDR3 loop spans 17 amino acids. The CDR3 protein is CASSLAGGYSGANALTF. The CDR3 DNA reads TGTGCCAGCAGCTTAGCGGGGGGATACTCTGGGGCCAACGCCCTGACTTTC.